This T cell receptor beta chain was obtained from a study of shared clonotypes between healthy human individuals. Trimming pared 4 bases from V and 2 bases from J, leaving 11 bases between. The CDR3 has 14 residues. Germline CDR1 is SGDLS and CDR2 is YYNGEE. The donors, all of them Caucasian adults, lived in Nashville, Tennessee. Libraries were prepared by immunoSEQ multiplex PCR; TCRdb keeps only in-frame clonotypes and omits some of them. The table lists roughly 2.2 million clones, approximately 93% of them singletons. As to this clone: Its specificity is unknown.

General study findings and limits: The study generally estimated greater richness for naive than memory subsets.

V usage is TRBV9 and J usage is TRBJ2-3, with a weak D call TRBD2 (5 bases). Sequenced sample: naive CD4+ T cells from PBMCs. Subset denoted: CD45RA+ positively selected. The receptor's source is a man aged 18-30 years in good health. Some clones in this sample may be carry-over from other donors' samples. CDR3 nucleotides: TGTGCCAGCAGCTCGCGACTATTCACAGATACGCAGTATTTT. Protein: CASSSRLFTDTQYF.